This record covers a single T cell receptor (beta chain). Its antigen remains unidentified. Per-nucleotide qualities are absent, and no much larger clonotype sits a single base away. The TCR beta CDR3 regions were amplified from the RNA transcripts. For the first round of RT-PCR on the TCR CDR3, the HTBI primer set was used together with the Qiagen OneStep RT-PCR kit. A second multiplex PCR round built the libraries, followed by size selection and purification. Libraries were sequenced paired-end with 100 bp reads on an Illumina HiSeq2000. Per the original workflow: SOAPnuke was used to process the raw data, with reads discarded if the reads contained adapters or uncalled bases, had a mean Phred below 15, or lacked an exact constant-primer or identifier match. High-quality paired reads were merged with COPE v1.2.5, and unique nucleotide sequences were defined as clonotypes. Clonotypes were aligned to IMGT TRBV, TRBD and TRBJ reference segments using MiTCR v1.1. Analysis was restricted to V-J combinations with a frequency above 0.0001, which covered about 99% of repertoires. The TCS score was defined as the ratio of F50 (clonal expansion) to E x V (chaos), calculated using BLOSUM62-based TCRdist between CDR3 peptides within each V-J. Welch's t-statistics and random forest reduced 450 to 600 V-J features to some 14, which were used in a naive Bayes classifier (R e1071). The public reads were quality trimmed at Q25 with fastp and then assembled into clones with MiXCR by TCRdb, keeping productive beta chains. Rows matching on CDR3 protein sequence are summarized as one entry with the most common DNA and genes. None of the V and J calls come from the authors' own analysis; TCRdb made them. The sample contains 300,000 to 400,000 distinct CDR3 sequences, about 14% of them found a single time. The top ten constitute around 10% of the sample.

CDR1 and CDR2 (LNHNV, YYDKDF) derive from the germline V gene (reference sequence). From the cysteine up to the phenylalanine, the CDR3 has a length of 15 residues. Of the read, only the CDR3 DNA is kept; its 45 bases are in frame from base 1. Trimming at the junction amounts to 3 bases on V and 2 bases on J, and the germline ends lie 10 bases apart. A patient counted as having stable Graves' hyperthyroidism if no progression to ophthalmopathy occurred over 18 months of follow-up. Hyperthyroidism patients were newly diagnosed, had a disease duration of under 2 months, and were aged 18 to 65 years. Patients with uncontrolled infections, other autoimmune diseases, pregnancy or lactation were excluded. Clinical symptoms, serum thyroxine and TRAb, thyroid ultrasound, and orbital computed tomography formed the basis for the diagnoses. Ficoll-Paque density gradient centrifugation was used to isolate PBMCs from about 10 ml of fresh peripheral blood. Total RNA was extracted using Trizol reagent, and RNA quality was assessed on an Agilent 2100 Bioanalyzer.

This sample was taken from a study of T cells in Graves' hyperthyroidism and ophthalmopathy (dated by TCRdb to between 2018 and 2021). For the study in its entirety: Peripheral blood was sampled at the time of initial diagnosis, prior to any treatment. The paper reports TCR Vbeta CDR3 sequencing of approximately 140 peripheral blood samples: approximately 43 ophthalmopathy, 70 to 85 hyperthyroidism and about 17 progressor patients. In addition, the study compared T-cell repertoires in thyroid tissue and in blood from 6 or 7 Graves' hyperthyroidism patients. To identify distinguishing TCR V-J signatures, a discovery cohort of some 99 patients was used, comprising 40 to 45 with Graves' ophthalmopathy and approximately 57 with stable Graves' hyperthyroidism. After blood sampling, hyperthyroidism patients were treated with methimazole at a starting dose of 30 mg daily, and ophthalmopathy patients were treated with high-dose intravenous methylprednisolone. Prospective prediction of ophthalmopathy was tested in an independent validation cohort of 18 to 20 hyperthyroidism patients and 17 patients who later progressed to ophthalmopathy. The 90 to 100 discovery patients were randomly split 7:3 into training and test sets.

Overall study outcomes, separate from this receptor: In cross-validation, a model built on a 13 V-J signature told ophthalmopathy apart from stable hyperthyroidism with 85% to 90% sensitivity and roughly 81% specificity, and in testing the same model reached 80%/75%. Most expanded thyroid clonotypes (frequency above 0.001) were also detected in blood, suggesting blood repertoires may reflect thyroid immune responses. In validation, the model predicted progression to ophthalmopathy a median of approximately 6.6 months before onset, with around 70% sensitivity and roughly 77% specificity. Sample size was not statistically predetermined, and blinding of investigators to group allocation was not performed.

The source is a woman aged 55-70 years with Graves' hyperthyroidism. The chain is made from TRBV15 and TRBJ1-4; TRBD1 is a weak D gene call, 5 bases matching. Sequencing was performed on blood. The CDR3 region has the sequence CATSSKGATNEKLFF. The base sequence is TGTGCCACCAGCAGCAAAGGGGCTACTAATGAAAAACTGTTTTTT.